The sequence of this T cell receptor beta chain was determined in a study of blood T cell repertoires in COVID-19. This clone came up once. Measured with immunoSEQ multiplex PCR; TCRdb has only the in-frame clones, and not every one. The table shows around 94,000 clones, with around 73% occurring only once. V trimming: 5 bases; J trimming: 4 bases; junction bases outside the gene matches: 9. The CDR3 spans 16 residues. CDR1 and CDR2 from the germline V gene are SGHAT and FQNNGV. The V gene is TRBV11-2, the J gene TRBJ2-5; TRBD1 aligns across 11 bases. The receptor was derived from a man in his fifties or sixties with active or convalescent COVID-19. The sample consisted of peripheral blood. CDR3 residues: CASSPGQGAFGETQYF. Here the CDR3 DNA reads TGTGCCAGCAGCCCCGGACAGGGGGCCTTCGGAGAGACCCAGTACTTC.